This is a list of T cell receptor beta chains from one sample in a study of T cells in Graves' hyperthyroidism and ophthalmopathy. One entry per CDR3 protein results from TCRdb running MiXCR on the multiplex PCR reads. The top ten clones hold roughly a tenth of a sample with hundreds of thousands of distinct CDR3 sequences, about 14% of them seen once. Specimen: blood. The receptors derive from a woman between 18 and 30 years old with Graves' hyperthyroidism. CDR3s include the opening cysteine and the closing phenylalanine or tryptophan. The D gene is left open where the match is weak. Size tells how often a clone was seen (once, few, many) or the class of an expanded clone, and some rows leave it out.

CDR3aa	CDR3nt	d_gene	abundance	v_gene	j_gene
CASSLGRLAGYVNEQFF	TGTGCCAGCAGCTTAGGGAGACTAGCGGGATACGTTAATGAGCAGTTCTTC	TRBD2	NA	TRBV7-2	TRBJ2-1
CASSVGRSSYEQYF	TGTGCCAGCAGCGTGGGACGGAGCTCCTACGAGCAGTACTTC	NA	few	TRBV9	TRBJ2-7
CSAREGLAGESNEQYF	TGCAGTGCTAGGGAGGGACTAGCGGGGGAGAGCAACGAGCAGTACTTC	TRBD2	few	TRBV20-1	TRBJ2-7
CATSDRQGGSYNEQFF	TGTGCCACCAGTGACAGACAGGGGGGCTCCTACAATGAGCAGTTCTTC	TRBD1	few	TRBV24-1	TRBJ2-1
CASSQVLTDTQYF	TGTGCCAGCAGCCAAGTCCTTACAGATACGCAGTATTTT	NA	many	TRBV14	TRBJ2-3
CASRGRAGGYTF	TGTGCCAGCAGGGGCAGGGCTGGTGGCTACACCTTC	NA	many	TRBV2	TRBJ1-2
CAWSKITVVNTEAFF	TGTGCCTGGAGTAAAATTACGGTTGTGAACACTGAAGCTTTCTTT	NA	many	TRBV30	TRBJ1-1
CASRKIGAGGTTGELFF	TGTGCCAGCAGGAAGATAGGGGCAGGGGGGACGACCGGGGAGCTGTTTTTT	NA	many	TRBV6-1	TRBJ2-2
CSAREGMEAGGYNEQFF	TGCAGTGCTAGAGAGGGAATGGAGGCGGGAGGCTACAATGAGCAGTTCTTC	TRBD2	many	TRBV20-1	TRBJ2-1
CSARVTAGGDTQYF	TGCAGTGCTAGAGTGACGGCCGGCGGGGATACGCAGTATTTT	NA	NA	TRBV20-1	TRBJ2-3
CAISGSAGGENTEAFF	TGTGCCATCAGTGGCTCGGCGGGGGGAGAGAACACTGAAGCTTTCTTT	NA	many	TRBV10-3	TRBJ1-1
CASSFSPRSITDTQYF	TGTGCCAGCAGTTTTTCCCCCAGGTCGATCACAGATACGCAGTATTTT	NA	many	TRBV27	TRBJ2-3
CASSLVGGRGEQFF	TGTGCCAGCAGCTTGGTCGGGGGGCGGGGTGAGCAGTTCTTC	NA	NA	TRBV5-5	TRBJ2-1
CASSLLTGTPSNQPQHF	TGTGCCAGCAGCTTGCTAACCGGGACTCCCTCCAATCAGCCCCAGCATTTT	NA	few	TRBV7-8	TRBJ1-5
CASSYGGQAEAFF	TGTGCCAGCAGTTACGGGGGACAGGCCGAAGCTTTCTTT	TRBD1	NA	TRBV6-2/TRBV6-3	TRBJ1-1
CAWSVRSSGQHTDTQYF	TGTGCCTGGAGTGTACGGTCTAGCGGGCAGCACACAGATACGCAGTATTTT	TRBD2	many	TRBV30	TRBJ2-3
CASSGTRDRDSPLHF	TGTGCCAGCAGCGGCACTCGGGACAGGGATTCACCCCTCCACTTT	TRBD1	NA	TRBV7-9	TRBJ1-6
CASSLTEGIGNEQFF	TGTGCCAGCAGCTTAACAGAGGGAATTGGCAATGAGCAGTTCTTC	NA	many	TRBV7-8	TRBJ2-1
CASSPGAMEAFF	TGTGCCAGCAGCCCTGGAGCTATGGAAGCTTTCTTT	NA	few	TRBV3-1	TRBJ1-1
CASSLLASGFQETQYF	TGTGCCAGCAGCTTACTGGCTAGCGGGTTTCAAGAGACCCAGTACTTC	TRBD2	many	TRBV7-3	TRBJ2-5
CASSQLALAYEQYF	TGTGCCAGCTCCCAGCTAGCTCTGGCTTACGAGCAGTACTTC	NA	many	TRBV18	TRBJ2-7
CAITPTGGPSYEQYF	TGTGCCATCACTCCGACAGGGGGTCCGTCCTACGAGCAGTACTTC	TRBD1	NA	TRBV10-3	TRBJ2-7
CASKTGTGTQYF	TGTGCCAGCAAAACGGGAACGGGGACTCAGTACTTC	NA	NA	TRBV6-1	TRBJ2-5
CSASSGLANEQYF	TGCAGTGCTAGCTCGGGACTAGCCAACGAGCAGTACTTC	TRBD2	many	TRBV20-1	TRBJ2-7
CASSYSGLGLAGTEGDTQYF	TGTGCCAGCAGTTACTCGGGCTTGGGACTAGCGGGTACCGAAGGGGATACGCAGTATTTT	TRBD2	NA	TRBV6-2/TRBV6-3	TRBJ2-3
CASSLSGTGGSETQYF	TGTGCCAGCAGCTTGTCCGGGACAGGGGGCAGCGAGACCCAGTACTTC	TRBD1	many	TRBV5-6	TRBJ2-5
CASSYPGTGLSYEQYF	TGTGCCAGCAGTTATCCCGGGACAGGTCTCTCCTACGAGCAGTACTTC	TRBD1	NA	TRBV2	TRBJ2-7